Listed below are T cell receptor beta chains from one sample, sequenced in a study of neurological immune-mediated disorders. TCRdb re-analysed the 5' RACE reads in MiXCR, keeping a single row per CDR3 protein. This sample has about 59,000 distinct CDR3 sequences; less than 25% occur once, and the top ten carry roughly 4.5%. The sample was PBMCs. Receptor source: a man aged 60 to 69 with HTLV-1-associated myelopathy (HAM/TSP). Each CDR3 is given with its conserved first and last residue. A D gene is named only where the DNA matches it firmly. For some rows the clone size is stated as once, few or many, or as a class when expanded; others skip it.

>NA|TRBJ1-2|NA|TRBV20-1
TGCAGTGCTAGCCAGGGCGGCTCTGGCTACACCTTC
CSASQGGSGYTF
>NA|TRBJ2-5|NA|TRBV25-1
TGTGCCAGCAGTGAATTCGGGGAGCTCCAAGAGACCCAGTACTTC
CASSEFGELQETQYF
>NA|TRBJ1-2|many|TRBV28
TGTGCCAGCAGTTCTTCACCGGGACACATAAACTATGGCTACACCTTC
CASSSSPGHINYGYTF
>TRBD1|TRBJ2-1|many|TRBV6-5
TGTGCCAGCAGTACTAGGGGGCCTTGGGGTGAGCAGTTCTTC
CASSTRGPWGEQFF
>NA|TRBJ2-2|many|TRBV3-1
TGTGCCAGCAGACAGACTCCGAACACCGGGGAGCTGTTTTTT
CASRQTPNTGELFF
>NA|TRBJ2-7|many|TRBV27
TGTGCCAGCAGTTTCGGAGCAGGGGGGCTCTACGAGCAGTACTTC
CASSFGAGGLYEQYF
>TRBD2|TRBJ2-2|many|TRBV6-1
TGTGCCAGCAGTGAAACGGGACTAGCTATCGCCGGGGAGCTGTTTTTT
CASSETGLAIAGELFF
>NA|TRBJ1-5|many|TRBV7-2
TGTGCCAGCAGCTCCCGGGGGGGGGAACAGCCCCAGCATTTT
CASSSRGGEQPQHF
>TRBD2|TRBJ2-1|NA|TRBV5-1
TGCGCCAGCAGCTTGGTAGCGGGCGACTACAATGAGCAGTTCTTC
CASSLVAGDYNEQFF
>TRBD1|TRBJ2-1|many|TRBV29-1
TGCAGCGTTGACAGACAGGGTGGTAGTGAGCAGTTCTTC
CSVDRQGGSEQFF
>NA|TRBJ1-4|many|TRBV20-1
TGCAGTGCCCATTCCCCGGGACGGAGGAAGGAAAAACTGTTTTTT
CSAHSPGRRKEKLFF
>NA|TRBJ2-7|NA|TRBV3-1
TGTGCCAGCAGCCAGTATAAAAACGAGCAGTACTTC
CASSQYKNEQYF
>NA|TRBJ1-2|NA|TRBV18
TGTGCCAGCTCACTGACCCCAGGGGCGGACTATGGCTACACCTTC
CASSLTPGADYGYTF
>TRBD2|TRBJ2-7|many|TRBV29-1
TGCAGCGCCGAAGGGACTAGCACTTACGAGCAGTACTTC
CSAEGTSTYEQYF
>NA|TRBJ1-1|many|TRBV20-1
TGCAGTGCTGGGGGGGGGGTGAACACTGAAGCTTTCTTT
CSAGGGVNTEAFF
>TRBD2|TRBJ2-1|many|TRBV3-1
TGTGCCAGCAGCCCTTTAGCGGGAGGACACAATGAGCAGTTCTTC
CASSPLAGGHNEQFF
>TRBD1|TRBJ1-1|NA|TRBV7-2
TGTGCCAGCAGCTCATGGCAGGGGGCGAGTTGGGCTGAAGCTTTCTTT
CASSSWQGASWAEAFF
>TRBD1|TRBJ2-1|NA|TRBV27
TGTGCCAGCAGCCCCCCGGGACAGGGACTTCGAAGCTCCTACAATGAGCAGTTCTTC
CASSPPGQGLRSSYNEQFF
>NA|TRBJ1-6|NA|TRBV27
TGTGCCAGCAGTTTTGTTGCGGAGGGGACCTATAATTCACCCCTCCACTTT
CASSFVAEGTYNSPLHF
>TRBD1|TRBJ1-6|NA|TRBV7-2
TGTGCCAGCAGCTACGGACAGGGGGGGTCACCCCTCCACTTT
CASSYGQGGSPLHF
>NA|TRBJ2-7|many|TRBV6-1
TGTGCCAGCAGTGAGGAGATACTATACTACGAGCAGTACTTC
CASSEEILYYEQYF
>TRBD1|TRBJ2-3|NA|TRBV2
TGTGCCAGCAGTGAAGGGACAGGGGTCCGCACAGATACGCAGTATTTT
CASSEGTGVRTDTQYF
>TRBD2|TRBJ2-1|many|TRBV5-1
TGCGCCAGCAGCTTGAGACTAGCCTTCGGGTTAGGCTCCTACAATGAGCAGTTCTTC
CASSLRLAFGLGSYNEQFF
>NA|TRBJ1-1|many|TRBV6-5
TGTGCCAGCAGTTACAGGGGGAGAATGGCTTTCTTT
CASSYRGRMAFF
>TRBD1|TRBJ1-4|many|TRBV6-5
TGTGCCAGCAAGGGACAGCCGAATGAAAAACTGTTTTTT
CASKGQPNEKLFF
>NA|TRBJ2-5|many|TRBV20-1
TGCAGTGCTAGAGAAATAGCAGAACAAGAGACCCAGTACTTC
CSAREIAEQETQYF
>TRBD2|TRBJ2-3|many|TRBV5-1
TGCGCCAGCAGCTTGTCAGCGGGAGGGAGAGATACGCAGTATTTT
CASSLSAGGRDTQYF
>TRBD1|TRBJ1-4|many|TRBV12-3/TRBV12-4
TGTGCCAGCAGTGACCGGGACAGCGATGAAAAACTGTTTTTT
CASSDRDSDEKLFF
>TRBD1|TRBJ2-5|many|TRBV7-9
TGTGCCAGCAGCTTAGTGGACAGGGGCTACCAAGAGACCCAGTACTTC
CASSLVDRGYQETQYF
>NA|TRBJ2-5|many|TRBV5-1
TGCGCCAGCAGCTTTGGGGGCGGGACAGAGACCCAGTACTTC
CASSFGGGTETQYF
>NA|TRBJ2-7|NA|TRBV19
TGTGCCAGTAGGATCTCCGGGGGAGACTACGAGCAGTACTTC
CASRISGGDYEQYF
>NA|TRBJ1-1|many|TRBV5-1
TGCGCCAGCAGCTTCTCCGGTTCGGGGAACACTGAAGCTTTCTTT
CASSFSGSGNTEAFF
>NA|TRBJ1-1|NA|TRBV5-1
TGCGCCAGCTCCGCTATGACAATGAACACTGAAGCTTTCTTT
CASSAMTMNTEAFF
>NA|TRBJ2-3|NA|TRBV10-3
TGTGCCATCAGTGCCGGGACTAGCACAGATACGCAGTATTTT
CAISAGTSTDTQYF
>NA|TRBJ2-3|many|TRBV18
TGTGCCAGCTCACCCCGTTACAGATCAGATACGCAGTATTTT
CASSPRYRSDTQYF
>NA|TRBJ1-5|NA|TRBV6-2/TRBV6-3
TGTGCCAGCCTCCGATCCCGAATCAGTAATCAGCCCCAGCATTTT
CASLRSRISNQPQHF
>NA|TRBJ2-2|NA|TRBV12-3/TRBV12-4
TGTGCCAGCAGCCGACAGGTTCGGAACACCGGGGAGCTGTTTTTT
CASSRQVRNTGELFF
>NA|TRBJ2-2|many|TRBV11-2
TGTGCCAGCAGCTTAGATTTCATAGGGGGGGCCGACGGGGAGCTGTTTTTT
CASSLDFIGGADGELFF
>TRBD1|TRBJ1-4|few|TRBV7-6
TGTGCCAGCAGCTTCGGACAGGGGAATGAAAAACTGTTTTTT
CASSFGQGNEKLFF
>TRBD2|TRBJ2-1|many|TRBV3-1
TGTGCCAGCAGCCAAGACCGGAAGCGGGAGGGCCTTAGGTACAATGAGCAGTTCTTC
CASSQDRKREGLRYNEQFF
>TRBD2|TRBJ2-1|many|TRBV5-1
TGCGCCAGCAGCTTGCTTAGCGGGGGGTACAATGAGCAGTTCTTC
CASSLLSGGYNEQFF
>TRBD1|TRBJ2-3|many|TRBV10-3
TGTGCCATCAGTGACTCGGGACAGTCTGAATTCAGCACAGATACGCAGTATTTT
CAISDSGQSEFSTDTQYF
>TRBD2|TRBJ2-7|many|TRBV5-6
TGTGCCAGCAGCTGGTCCGGGGACTGGGAGGGCGAGCAGTACTTC
CASSWSGDWEGEQYF
>TRBD2|TRBJ2-5|few|TRBV29-1
TGCAGCGTTGGGGTAAAGGGACTAGCGATAGAGACCCAGTACTTC
CSVGVKGLAIETQYF
>TRBD1|TRBJ2-2|many|TRBV5-1
TGCGCCAGCAGCCCGGGACAGGGCAACGGGGAGCTGTTTTTT
CASSPGQGNGELFF
>TRBD2|TRBJ2-5|many|TRBV20-1
TGCAGTGCTAGAAAGGGGACTAGGGGAGAGACCCAGTACTTC
CSARKGTRGETQYF
>NA|TRBJ2-2|many|TRBV5-1
TGCGCCAGCAACATTGACCCGGGAGCCGGGGAGCTGTTTTTT
CASNIDPGAGELFF